Shown below are 12 T cell receptor beta chains from a single sample sequenced in a study of blood T cells in healthy people across ages. A second PCR of about 6 to 12 cycles used a sample-barcoded 5' primer and a J-beta primer mix. Using its own MiXCR run on the 5' RACE reads, TCRdb lists one record per CDR3 protein. Of roughly 900,000 distinct CDR3 sequences listed, 25% to 35% are singletons. The material sequenced was blood. All receptors come from a woman over 75 in good health.

The V and J genes are TRBV11-2 and TRBJ2-7, with D possibly TRBD2 on 6 matching bases. Per the germline V gene, CDR1 is SGHAT and CDR2 is FQNNGV. Trimming cost V 5 bases and J 7 bases, with 30 bases left between them. The CDR3 sequence is 18 residues long. CDR3 sequence: CASSVNWDSGSSYNEQYF. CDR3 bases: TGTGCCAGCAGCGTTAACTGGGACTCAGGGAGCTCCTACAATGAGCAGTACTTC. The whole variable domain, remainder taken from reference TRBV11-2 and TRBJ2-7, is EAGVAQSPRYKIIEKRQSVAFWCNPISGHATLYWYQQILGQGPKLLIQFQNNGVVDDSQLPKDRFSAERLKGVDSTLKIQPAKLEDSAVYLCASSVNWDSGSSYNEQYFGPGTRLTVT.

Many counts were recorded for this clonotype. This chain links TRBV29-1 with TRBJ2-5, with D maybe TRBD1 (5 bases). The germline CDR1 and CDR2 sequences are SQVTM and ANQGSEA. Trimming removed 7 bases at V and 3 bases at J, with 12 bases between. This CDR3 has 12 residues. CDR3 residues: CSGEGAEETQYF. The CDR3 nucleotides are TGCAGCGGAGAAGGGGCCGAAGAGACCCAGTACTTC.

This clonotype was observed a few times. The V gene is TRBV2, the J gene TRBJ1-4, with D possibly being TRBD1 (5 bases). Germline CDR1 SNHLY, CDR2 FYNNEI. The CDR3 runs 15 residues. V lost 6 bases and J 8 bases, leaving 19 bases between the germline ends. The CDR3 protein is CASRELTARSEKLFF. The CDR3 nucleotides read TGTGCCAGCAGAGAATTGACAGCGCGCTCAGAAAAACTGTTTTTT.

Details on this clonotype: Germline is not matched at one junction end, which may reflect a read error. The rearrangement links TRBV5-1 to TRBJ2-4; a possible D gene is TRBD1 (5 bases). The germline CDR1 and CDR2 sequences are SGHRS and YFSETQ. The length of the CDR3 is 14 residues. This CDR3 is CASSLGGRAYEQDF. CDR3 nucleotide sequence: TGCGCCAGCAGCTTGGGGGGCCGAGCCTACGAGCAGGACTTC.

This clonotype was observed at least ten times. The genes are TRBV29-1 and TRBJ1-2; perhaps TRBD1 as D (6 bases). Germline V gene data show CDR1 as SQVTM and CDR2 as ANQGSEA. CDR3 length equals 14 residues. V lost 7 bases and J lost 3, with 18 bases in between. CDR3 amino acids: CSATIGQGHYGYTF. The CDR3 region has the DNA TGCAGCGCAACCATAGGGCAGGGGCACTATGGCTACACCTTC.

In regard to this clonotype: A much larger clonotype is one base distant, so this may be a read error. The chain recombines TRBV7-2 with TRBJ2-3; no reliable D call. Germline loops: CDR1 SGHTA, CDR2 FQGNSA. The CDR3 has 14 amino acids. The CDR3 DNA follows: TGTGCCGGCAGCTTCCTCGTGGGGTTGGATACGCAGTATTTT. It specifies CAGSFLVGLDTQYF.

There are many counts of this clonotype. This chain connects TRBV7-9 to TRBJ1-2; D possibly corresponds to TRBD1 (5 bases). The length of the CDR3 is 15 residues. Trimming pared 5 bases from V and 0 bases from J, leaving 13 bases between. Germline loops: CDR1 SEHNR, CDR2 FQNEAQ (reference sequence). The CDR3 spells CASSPQTAANYGYTF. The CDR3 DNA is TGTGCCAGCAGCCCTCAGACAGCCGCTAACTATGGCTACACCTTC.

This clonotype was seen just once. The chain is built from TRBV30 and TRBJ2-2, with D possibly being TRBD2 (5 bases). Germline assignment: CDR1 GTSNPN and CDR2 SVGIG (reference sequence). The V and J ends lost 5 bases and 6 bases respectively, with 13 bases between them. The CDR3 runs to 13 residues. CDR3 sequence reads: CAWGLVRAGELFF. The CDR3 coding sequence is TGTGCCTGGGGCCTAGTGAGGGCCGGGGAGCTGTTTTTT.

V usage is TRBV20-1 and J usage is TRBJ1-2; no firm D call. The V and J ends lost 5 bases and 8 bases respectively, with 15 bases between them. The germline gives CDR1 DFQATT, CDR2 SNEGSKA (reference sequence). CDR3 length equals 12 residues. CDR3 nucleotides: TGCAGTGCTTCTCGAACTTCGGGGGGCTACACCTTC. It codes for CSASRTSGGYTF.

V and J are TRBV4-3 and TRBJ1-1; D is unresolved. Germline V gives CDR1 LGHNA, CDR2 YSLEER. The CDR3 sequence is 14 residues long. Trimming removed 1 base from V and 2 bases from J, with 8 bases in between. CDR3 residues: CASSQGGRNTEAFF. CDR3 nucleotide sequence: TGCGCCAGCAGCCAAGGAGGCCGTAACACTGAAGCTTTCTTT.

There are many counts of this clonotype. The V and J genes are TRBV7-2 and TRBJ1-2; TRBD1 agrees at 9 bases. Germline CDR1 reads SGHTA; CDR2 reads FQGNSA. V shed 5 bases, J shed 6 bases, and the junction held 7 bases outside the gene matches. This CDR3 spans 14 amino acids. The CDR3 loop reads CASSPGTGSDGYTF. CDR3 bases: TGTGCCAGCAGCCCCGGGACAGGGTCGGATGGCTACACCTTC.

This clonotype was counted many times. CDR3 DNA: TGTGCCAGCAGTCATGGGACAGGGGCAGGAGAGACCCAGTACTTC. This translates into CASSHGTGAGETQYF. The rearrangement joins TRBV27 to TRBJ2-5; 10 bases are shared with TRBD1. The CDR3 sequence is 15 residues long. J was trimmed by 4 bases and V by 5 bases; bases with no gene match: 7. Germline V lookup: CDR1 MNHEY, CDR2 SMNVEV (reference sequence).